This T cell receptor beta chain was profiled in a study of regulatory dendritic cells for organ transplantation. Whole-study results and caveats: Naive T cells showed high diversity, memory cells less, memory CD8+ least. Memory CD8+ clonal expansion seemed more limited with regulatory than mature dendritic cells.

The data were produced by immunoSEQ multiplex PCR, yet TCRdb's version contains in-frame clones alone and is incomplete. The data contain 20,000 or so clones, 75% to 90% of them seen just once; the ten biggest clones take up 0.68%. Allogeneic regulatory or mature dendritic cells were co-cultured for less than six days with CFSE-labeled sorted T cells at 1:10. Points on this clone: Its antigen is unidentified.

Germline V gene data show CDR1 as WNHNN and CDR2 as SYGVQD (reference sequence). The CDR3 loop spans 13 amino acids. The V and J ends lost 2 bases and 8 bases respectively, with 10 bases between them. The sequencing sample was made of naive CD4+ T cells from blood cultured with regulatory dendritic cells. Indicated subset: CD45RA+ naive T cells. The sequence was collected from a human donor in good health. The V call is TRBV10-1, the J call TRBJ2-1, with D perhaps TRBD2 (5 bases). The CDR3 loop is CASSEPSGDEQFF. The CDR3 nucleotides read TGCGCCAGCAGTGAGCCATCCGGGGATGAGCAGTTCTTC.